These 25 T cell receptor beta chains were sequenced from one sample in a study of beta chain features in type 1 diabetes. Expressed TCRB transcripts were sequenced after all isolated RNA was converted to cDNA. Profiling relied on immunoSEQ multiplex PCR, and the TCRdb table lists in-frame clones only, not all of them. The data show about 240,000 clones, around a quarter seen once. The material sequenced was central memory CD4+ T cells from blood. These TCRs come from a man in his thirties or forties in good health.

This clone was detected ten times or more. V usage is TRBV30 and J usage is TRBJ2-7; D is perhaps TRBD2 (5 bases). Germline assignment: CDR1 GTSNPN and CDR2 SVGIG (reference sequence). V lost 0 bases to trimming and J lost 0 bases, with 15 bases between them. The CDR3 covers 16 residues. The CDR3 region is CAWSVGRTGSSYEQYF. CDR3 in DNA: TGTGCCTGGAGTGTAGGTCGGACGGGATCCTCCTACGAGCAGTACTTC.

The genes are TRBV14 and TRBJ2-1; a possible D gene is TRBD2 (5 bases). V lost 4 bases, J lost 3 bases, and 16 bases lay in between. CDR1 is SGHDN and CDR2 is FVKESK in the germline V gene. There are 16 residues in the CDR3. CDR3 protein: CASSLLGSGNYNEQFF. CDR3 DNA: TGTGCCAGCAGCCTCCTGGGCAGCGGAAACTACAATGAGCAGTTCTTC. Supplemented by reference TRBV14 and TRBJ2-1, the full variable domain reads EAGVTQFPSHSVIEKGQTVTLRCDPISGHDNLYWYRRVMGKEIKFLLHFVKESKQDESGMPNNRFLAERTGGTYSTLKVQPAELEDSGVYFCASSLLGSGNYNEQFFGPGTRLTVL.

This sequence joins TRBV4-1 and TRBJ1-6; TRBD1 might be the D (5 bases). The CDR3 has 15 amino acids. Germline assignment: CDR1 MGHRA and CDR2 YSYEKL. The V end lost 4 bases, the J end lost 7 bases, and 14 bases lay between the germline ends. The CDR3 loop reads CASSPEGRENSPLHF. The CDR3 DNA is TGCGCCAGCAGCCCGGAGGGGCGGGAGAATTCACCCCTCCACTTT.

J is TRBJ1-5 and V is TRBV12-5; no definite D call. This CDR3 has 18 residues. CDR1 and CDR2 from the germline V gene are LGHNT and FRNRAP. V gave up 5 bases and J gave up 6 bases, with 26 bases separating them. The CDR3: CASGLSTTGTLNRQPQHF. The CDR3 region has the DNA TGTGCTAGTGGTCTGAGCACCACGGGAACCCTTAATCGTCAGCCCCAGCATTTT.

A remark on this clone: A far larger clone is a single base away, which makes a read error likely. The chain links TRBV5-1 to TRBJ2-1, with 12 bases that match TRBD2. In germline, CDR1 is SGHRS, CDR2 YFSETQ. The CDR3 length is 17 residues. The CDR3 DNA is TGCGCCCGCAGCCCCAACCTAGCGGGAGGGGACTACAATGAGCAGTTCTTC. Protein sequence: CARSPNLAGGDYNEQFF.

The V call is TRBV2, the J call TRBJ2-1, with 12 positions matching TRBD2. The germline CDR1 and CDR2 sequences are SNHLY and FYNNEI. V trimming: 7 bases; J trimming: 6 bases; junction bases outside the gene matches: 7. This CDR3 is built from 15 residues. The CDR3 protein is CASNPSGRGGNEQFF. Here the CDR3 DNA reads TGTGCCAGCAATCCTAGCGGGAGGGGTGGCAATGAGCAGTTCTTC. Drawing the rest from reference TRBV2 and TRBJ2-1, the complete variable domain is EPEVTQTPSHQVTQMGQEVILRCVPISNHLYFYWYRQILGQKVEFLVSFYNNEISEKSEIFDDQFSVERPDGSNFTLKIRSTKLEDSAMYFCASNPSGRGGNEQFFGPGTRLTVL.

This chain uses TRBV5-1 with TRBJ1-1; no clear D gene. The length of the CDR3 is 15 residues. V lost 7 bases and J 5 bases, leaving 21 bases between the germline ends. CDR1 is SGHRS, CDR2 YFSETQ, per germline. CDR3 sequence reads: CASSDPHGSTTEAFF. CDR3 bases: TGCGCCAGCTCCGACCCCCACGGCAGCACGACTGAAGCTTTCTTT.

This clone has more than one count but fewer than ten. In nucleotides, the CDR3 is TGTGCCTGGAGTTCATACGGTGAGCAGTACTTC. The encoded protein is CAWSSYGEQYF. The chain employs TRBV30 and TRBJ2-7; D not resolved. CDR3 length equals 11 residues. Germline V gene sequence: CDR1 GTSNPN, CDR2 SVGIG (reference sequence). The ends were cut back, 2 bases at V and 7 bases at J, with 9 bases in the middle.

The chain recombines TRBV4-1 with TRBJ1-1; 7 bases are shared with TRBD1. The ends lost 0 bases at V and 0 bases at J; junction bases unmatched: 1. In germline, CDR1 is MGHRA, CDR2 YSYEKL. This CDR3 is 15 amino acids long. DNA of the CDR3: TGCGCCAGCAGCCAAGAGGGGACAGTGAACACTGAAGCTTTCTTT. Translation: CASSQEGTVNTEAFF.

The CDR3 DNA sequence: TGTGCCAGTAGGGACCTTTATCAGCCCCAGCATTTT. Residues: CASRDLYQPQHF. This chain joins TRBV19 and TRBJ1-5; unclear D gene. The CDR3 consists of 12 residues. CDR1 is LNHDA and CDR2 is SQIVND in the germline V gene (reference sequence). Deletions cut 6 bases from V and 5 bases from J, with 8 bases between.

This clone occurred once. This chain connects TRBV18 to TRBJ1-2, with D possibly being TRBD1 (6 bases). V was pared by 0 bases and J by 5 bases, with 13 bases between. CDR1 and CDR2 from the germline V gene are KGHSH and LQKENI. CDR3 size: 15 residues. Here the CDR3 reads CASSPPNRVGYGYTF. CDR3 DNA: TGTGCCAGCTCACCACCAAACAGGGTTGGGTATGGCTACACCTTC.

Only a few counts were recorded for this clone. This rearrangement joins TRBV28 to TRBJ2-1; perhaps TRBD1 as D (7 bases). CDR3 size: 15 residues. V was clipped by 2 bases and J by 3 bases, with 11 bases between them. CDR1 is MDHEN, CDR2 SYDVKM, per germline. CDR3 DNA: TGTGCCAGCAGTTTAGCGGGACAGAGCTACAATGAGCAGTTCTTC. Amino acid sequence: CASSLAGQSYNEQFF.

The rearrangement joins TRBV30 to TRBJ1-2; D ambiguous. CDR1 is GTSNPN and CDR2 is SVGIG in the germline V gene (reference sequence). Trimming pared 2 bases from V and 4 bases from J, leaving 14 bases between. This CDR3 contains 14 residues. The CDR3 DNA follows: TGTGCCTGGAGTTGGAGGGCAGGTATCTATGGCTACACCTTC. The encoded protein is CAWSWRAGIYGYTF.

This clone has a handful of counts. The chain has TRBV9 and TRBJ1-3; 7 nucleotides agree with TRBD1. The CDR3 is 17 amino acids. The germline CDR1 and CDR2 sequences are SGDLS and YYNGEE. V gave up 0 bases and J gave up 4 bases; unmatched junction bases: 10. The CDR3 is CASSVGDRASGGNTIYF. The CDR3 nucleotides are TGTGCCAGCAGCGTAGGAGACAGGGCTTCAGGAGGAAACACCATATATTTT.

This clone was observed a handful of times. V is TRBV10-3 and J is TRBJ2-2, with a tentative D call TRBD1 (6 bases). Germline-derived CDR1 and CDR2 are ENHRY and SYGVKD. The CDR3 sequence is 16 residues long. V was shortened by 2 bases and J by 5 bases, with 15 bases between the two germline ends. The CDR3 spells CAISEPGTTRTGELFF. CDR3 nucleotide sequence: TGTGCCATCAGTGAGCCCGGGACAACCCGGACCGGGGAGCTGTTTTTT.

CDR3 sequence: CASSKVSERNGVYEQYF. For the CDR3, the DNA is TGTGCCAGCAGCAAAGTTTCTGAAAGGAATGGGGTTTACGAGCAGTACTTC. V gene TRBV21-1 combines with J gene TRBJ2-7. TRBV21-1 is recorded as a pseudogene. This CDR3 spans 17 amino acids.

The gene calls are TRBV5-8 and TRBJ2-7; no definite D call. The germline V gene has CDR1 SGHTS and CDR2 YDEGEE. This CDR3 has 12 amino acids. Trimming left V 2 bases short and J 11 bases short, with 14 bases between. The CDR3 loop is CASSLEGPWEYF. CDR3 nucleotide sequence: TGTGCCAGCAGCTTAGAAGGTCCGTGGGAGTACTTC.

The rearrangement joins TRBV11-2 to TRBJ1-6; D uncertain. With 6 bases removed from V and 10 bases from J, the gap between germline ends came to 13 bases. There are 13 residues in the CDR3. Germline CDR1 is SGHAT and CDR2 is FQNNGV. The DNA for the CDR3 is TGTGCCAGCAGTTTCCTCCTCTCCTCACCCCTCCACTTT. Protein product: CASSFLLSSPLHF.

A few counts support this clone. The genes are TRBV5-1 and TRBJ2-2; the D gene could be TRBD1 or TRBD2 (5 bases each). Per the germline V gene, CDR1 is SGHRS and CDR2 is YFSETQ. The ends were cut back, 3 bases at V and 7 bases at J, with 19 bases in the middle. The CDR3 is made up of 16 amino acids. CDR3 nucleotide sequence: TGCGCCAGCAGCTCTGAGGGTGAACTAAGGGGCGGGGAGCTGTTTTTT. Its translation: CASSSEGELRGGELFF.

This rearrangement joins TRBV30 to TRBJ1-5, with TRBD1 matching over 9 bases. The CDR3 has 16 residues. CDR1 GTSNPN and CDR2 SVGIG come from the germline V gene (reference sequence). Germline trimming cut 0 bases from V and 5 bases from J; bases unmatched to any gene: 8. The DNA for the CDR3 is TGTGCCTGGAGTGTAACCGGACAGGGGAGAGATCAGCCCCAGCATTTT. This encodes CAWSVTGQGRDQPQHF.

The chain is built from TRBV15 and TRBJ2-1; TRBD2 agrees at 11 bases. Germline CDR1 and CDR2: LNHNV and YYDKDF (reference sequence). The V segment lost 1 base and the J segment 6 bases; nucleotides outside the gene matches: 8. This CDR3 spans 17 amino acids. The CDR3 sequence: CATSRGPALAGGNEQFF. The CDR3 coding sequence is TGTGCCACCAGCAGAGGGCCTGCCCTAGCGGGGGGCAATGAGCAGTTCTTC. Filled out from reference TRBV15 and TRBJ2-1, the complete variable domain reads DAMVIQNPRYQVTQFGKPVTLSCSQTLNHNVMYWYQQKSSQAPKLLFHYYDKDFNNEADTPDNFQSRRPNTSFCFLDIRSPGLGDTAMYLCATSRGPALAGGNEQFFGPGTRLTVL.

The chain is built from TRBV11-2 and TRBJ2-7; no firm D call. The CDR3 contains 13 residues. Germline lookup yields CDR1 SGHAT and CDR2 FQNNGV. V was pared by 5 bases and J by 3 bases, with 11 bases between. The CDR3 DNA is TGTGCCAGCAGCGGAACAGTCCGCTACGAGCAGTACTTC. Amino acid sequence: CASSGTVRYEQYF.

The chain joins TRBV5-1 to TRBJ2-1; D might be TRBD1 or TRBD2, each matching 7 bases. Germline loops: CDR1 SGHRS, CDR2 YFSETQ. This CDR3 is 15 amino acids long. V lost 4 bases to trimming and J lost 4 bases, with 15 bases between them. The DNA for the CDR3 is TGCGCCAGCAGCCCCAACAGGGGACTATACAATGAGCAGTTCTTC. Its translation: CASSPNRGLYNEQFF.

Remarks on this clone: This is likely an artifact of a read error, given a far larger clone one base away. The CDR3 DNA follows: TGTGCCGGGGGCCGAGGAGGAAACGGGGAGCTGTTTTTT. Translating gives CAGGRGGNGELFF. The chain employs TRBV30 and TRBJ2-2; D perhaps matches TRBD1 (6 bases). Trimming left V 8 bases short and J 7 bases short, with 17 bases between. Looked up from germline, CDR1 is GTSNPN and CDR2 is SVGIG (reference sequence). This CDR3 contains 13 residues.

This chain uses TRBV29-1 with TRBJ2-3, with 9 bases aligning to TRBD2. The CDR3 has 15 amino acids. Germline values: CDR1 SQVTM, CDR2 ANQGSEA. The V segment lost 4 bases and the J segment 5 bases; nucleotides outside the gene matches: 10. The CDR3 coding sequence is TGCAGCGTTGTAATGCTAGCGGGGTTCGGAGATACGCAGTATTTT. Translation: CSVVMLAGFGDTQYF.